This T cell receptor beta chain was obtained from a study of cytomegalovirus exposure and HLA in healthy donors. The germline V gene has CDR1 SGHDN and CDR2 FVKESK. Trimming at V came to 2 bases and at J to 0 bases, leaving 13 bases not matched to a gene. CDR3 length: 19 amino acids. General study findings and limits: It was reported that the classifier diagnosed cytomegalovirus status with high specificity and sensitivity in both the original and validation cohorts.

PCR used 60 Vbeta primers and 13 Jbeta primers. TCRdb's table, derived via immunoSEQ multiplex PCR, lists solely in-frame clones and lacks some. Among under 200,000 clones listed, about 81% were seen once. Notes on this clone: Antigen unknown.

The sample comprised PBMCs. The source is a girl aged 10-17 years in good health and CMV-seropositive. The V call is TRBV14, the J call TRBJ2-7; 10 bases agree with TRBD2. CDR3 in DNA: TGTGCCAGCAGCCAACGTCGCACCGGGACTAGCGAGAACTCCTACGAGCAGTACTTC. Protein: CASSQRRTGTSENSYEQYF.